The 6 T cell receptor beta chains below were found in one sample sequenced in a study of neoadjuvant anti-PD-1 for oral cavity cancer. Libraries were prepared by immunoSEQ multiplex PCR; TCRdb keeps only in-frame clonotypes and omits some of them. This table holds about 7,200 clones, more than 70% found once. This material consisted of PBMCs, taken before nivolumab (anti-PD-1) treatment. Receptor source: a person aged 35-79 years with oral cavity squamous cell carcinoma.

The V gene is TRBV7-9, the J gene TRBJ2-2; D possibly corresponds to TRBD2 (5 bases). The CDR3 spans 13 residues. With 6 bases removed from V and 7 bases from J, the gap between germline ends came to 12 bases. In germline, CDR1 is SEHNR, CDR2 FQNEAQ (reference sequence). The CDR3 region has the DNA TGTGCCAGCAGATCGGACTCCTACGGGGAGCTGTTTTTT. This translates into CASRSDSYGELFF.

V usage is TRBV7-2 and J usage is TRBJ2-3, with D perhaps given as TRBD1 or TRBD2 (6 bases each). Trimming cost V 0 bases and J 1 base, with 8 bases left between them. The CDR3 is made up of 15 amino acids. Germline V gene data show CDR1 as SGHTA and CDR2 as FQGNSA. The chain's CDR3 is CASSLAGGRTDTQYF. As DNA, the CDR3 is TGTGCCAGCAGCTTAGCGGGGGGCCGCACAGATACGCAGTATTTT.

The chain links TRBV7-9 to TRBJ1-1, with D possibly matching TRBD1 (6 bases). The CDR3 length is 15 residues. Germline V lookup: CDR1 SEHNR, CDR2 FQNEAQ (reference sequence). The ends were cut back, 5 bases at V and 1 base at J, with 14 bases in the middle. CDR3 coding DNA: TGTGCCAGCAGCGATACCCCAGGGGCGAACACTGAAGCTTTCTTT. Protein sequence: CASSDTPGANTEAFF.

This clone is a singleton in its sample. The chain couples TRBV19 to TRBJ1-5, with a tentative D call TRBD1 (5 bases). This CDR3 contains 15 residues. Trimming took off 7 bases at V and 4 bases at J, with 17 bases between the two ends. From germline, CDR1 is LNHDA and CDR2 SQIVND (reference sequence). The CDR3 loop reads CASMEGLGENQPQHF. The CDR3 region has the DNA TGTGCCAGTATGGAGGGTTTGGGGGAAAATCAGCCCCAGCATTTT.

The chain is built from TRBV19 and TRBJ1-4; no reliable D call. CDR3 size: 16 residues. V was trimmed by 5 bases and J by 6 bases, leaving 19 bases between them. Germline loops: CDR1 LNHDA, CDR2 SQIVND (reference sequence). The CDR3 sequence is CASSLRTGRWDEKLFF. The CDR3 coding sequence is TGTGCCAGTAGTCTTAGGACCGGGCGGTGGGATGAAAAACTGTTTTTT. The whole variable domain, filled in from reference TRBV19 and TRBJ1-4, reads DGGITQSPKYLFRKEGQNVTLSCEQNLNHDAMYWYRQDPGQGLRLIYYSQIVNDFQKGDIAEGYSVSREKKESFPLTVTSAQKNPTAFYLCASSLRTGRWDEKLFFGSGTQLSVL.

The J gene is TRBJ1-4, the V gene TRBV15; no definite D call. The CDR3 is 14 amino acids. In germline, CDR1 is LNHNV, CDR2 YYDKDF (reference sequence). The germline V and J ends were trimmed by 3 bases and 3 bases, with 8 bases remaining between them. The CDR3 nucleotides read TGTGCCACCAGCAGCCGGAATGCTAATGAAAAACTGTTTTTT. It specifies CATSSRNANEKLFF.